This T cell receptor (beta chain) stems from a study of blood T cells in healthy people across ages. The CDR3 extends over 16 amino acids. V gave up 4 bases and J gave up 1 base, with 13 bases separating them. In germline, CDR1 is SGHAT, CDR2 FQNNGV. A sample-barcoded 5' primer and a J-beta primer mix were used in a second PCR of roughly 6 to 11 cycles. TCRdb re-analysed the 5' RACE reads in MiXCR, keeping a single row per CDR3 protein. The sample includes about 1.7 million distinct CDR3 sequences, 28% of them seen just once. The source material was blood. J is TRBJ2-2 and V is TRBV11-2; tentative D call: TRBD2 (5 bases). The TCR comes from a woman in her thirties in good health. This chain's CDR3 is CASSSPPGMNTGELFF. The CDR3 coding sequence is TGTGCCAGCAGCTCCCCACCCGGGATGAACACCGGGGAGCTGTTTTTT.